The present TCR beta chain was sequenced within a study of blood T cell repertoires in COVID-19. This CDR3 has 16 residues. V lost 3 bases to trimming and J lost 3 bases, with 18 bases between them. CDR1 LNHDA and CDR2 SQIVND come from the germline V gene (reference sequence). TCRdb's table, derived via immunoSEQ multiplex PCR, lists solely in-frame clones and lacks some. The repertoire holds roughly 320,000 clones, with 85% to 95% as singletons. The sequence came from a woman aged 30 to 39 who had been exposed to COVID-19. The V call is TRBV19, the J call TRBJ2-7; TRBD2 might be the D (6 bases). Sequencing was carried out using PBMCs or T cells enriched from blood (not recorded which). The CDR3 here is CASSIWKTAGSYEQYF. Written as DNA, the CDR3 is TGTGCCAGTAGTATTTGGAAGACGGCGGGGAGCTACGAGCAGTACTTC.